This is a list of T cell receptor beta chains from one sample in a study of cytomegalovirus exposure and HLA in healthy donors. Using immunoSEQ multiplex PCR, the repertoire was profiled, and TCRdb retains in-frame clones only, with some absent. The sample contains 95,000 to 150,000 clones, approximately 78% of which appear only once. Sequenced: PBMCs. The receptor source for this set is a man younger than 45 in good health and CMV-seropositive. Each CDR3 is given with its conserved first and last residue. Fields, in order: clone size, J gene, V gene, D gene, CDR3 protein, CDR3 DNA. A D gene is named only where the DNA matches it firmly. Size tells how often a clone was seen (once, few, many) or the class of an expanded clone, and some rows leave it out.

>once|TRBJ2-1|TRBV7-2|-
CASSWDGGGRGEQFF
TGTGCCAGCAGCTGGGACGGAGGGGGCAGGGGTGAGCAGTTCTTC
>-|TRBJ1-2|TRBV10-3|TRBD1
CATQGAGNYGYTF
TGTGCCACTCAGGGGGCTGGAAACTATGGCTACACCTTC
>-|TRBJ2-7|TRBV9|-
CASSVGAGTYEQYF
TGTGCCAGCAGCGTAGGTGCGGGGACCTACGAGCAGTACTTC
>-|TRBJ2-5|TRBV29-1|TRBD2
CSVEGLAGAGQETQYF
TGCAGCGTTGAGGGGTTAGCGGGAGCTGGCCAAGAGACCCAGTACTTC
>-|TRBJ1-3|TRBV28|-
CASSQTDRGNTIYF
TGTGCCAGCAGTCAAACCGACAGGGGAAACACCATATATTTT
>few|TRBJ2-5|TRBV6-9|TRBD2
CASSYSYSGSVKETQYF
TGTGCCAGCAGTTATTCGTATAGCGGGAGCGTGAAAGAGACCCAGTACTTC
>-|TRBJ2-7|TRBV7-9|TRBD2
CASLSRGSYEQYF
TGTGCCAGCTTGAGCCGCGGGAGTTACGAGCAGTACTTC
>-|TRBJ1-2|TRBV5-5|TRBD1
CASSYRQGSLRNYGYTF
TGTGCCAGCAGCTATAGACAGGGGAGTTTGAGGAACTATGGCTACACCTTC
>once|TRBJ1-5|TRBV19|TRBD1
CASSQGQGVQPQHF
TGTGCCAGTAGTCAAGGACAGGGGGTTCAGCCCCAGCATTTT
>-|TRBJ1-2|TRBV5-1|-
CASSSSGTSDTF
TGCGCCAGCAGCTCATCCGGGACTTCAGACACCTTC
>-|TRBJ1-2|TRBV9|TRBD1
CASSVGGTGGTGGYTF
TGTGCCAGCAGCGTAGGTGGTACAGGGGGCACGGGCGGCTACACCTTC
>-|TRBJ2-7|TRBV7-9|-
CASSFQNYEQYF
TGTGCCAGCAGCTTTCAGAACTACGAGCAGTACTTC
>-|TRBJ1-5|TRBV19|-
CASRMVGAGPNQPQHF
TGTGCCAGTAGAATGGTTGGGGCAGGGCCTAATCAGCCCCAGCATTTT
>-|TRBJ2-1|TRBV9|TRBD2
CASSVAGGVGYNEQFF
TGTGCCAGCAGCGTAGCTGGGGGGGTTGGGTACAATGAGCAGTTCTTC
>-|TRBJ2-1|TRBV15|TRBD2
CATSIAGGYNEQFF
TGTGCCACCAGCATAGCGGGAGGATACAATGAGCAGTTCTTC
>once|TRBJ2-1|TRBV29-1|TRBD2
CSVRGLAEYNEQFF
TGCAGCGTTCGGGGACTAGCGGAATACAATGAGCAGTTCTTC
>-|TRBJ1-5|TRBV6-5|-
CASSSRGGNQPQHF
TGTGCCAGCAGCAGCAGGGGAGGGAATCAGCCCCAGCATTTT
>few|TRBJ2-3|TRBV19|-
CASSGSRTDTQYF
TGTGCCAGTAGCGGGAGTAGAACAGATACGCAGTATTTT
>-|TRBJ2-2|TRBV5-1|-
CASRSTPGTGELFF
TGCGCCAGCAGATCTACCCCGGGCACCGGGGAGCTGTTTTTT
>-|TRBJ2-1|TRBV5-1|TRBD2
CASKQAGGRNNEQFF
TGCGCCAGCAAGCAAGCGGGAGGGCGTAACAATGAGCAGTTCTTC
>-|TRBJ2-1|TRBV14|TRBD2
CASSQGLAGTYEQFF
TGTGCCAGCAGCCAAGGCCTAGCGGGAACGTATGAGCAGTTCTTC
>-|TRBJ2-5|TRBV7-2|-
CASSEARGQETQYF
TGTGCCAGCAGCGAAGCTAGGGGCCAAGAGACCCAGTACTTC
>once|TRBJ2-1|TRBV9|-
CASSGSGTTTGEQFF
TGTGCCAGCAGCGGATCCGGGACTACTACAGGGGAGCAGTTCTTC
>-|TRBJ2-7|TRBV7-9|TRBD2
CASSPGLAPSYEQYF
TGTGCCAGCAGCCCTGGACTAGCGCCTTCTTACGAGCAGTACTTC
>-|TRBJ2-1|TRBV7-6|TRBD2
CASSLVRTSGRASYNEQFF
TGTGCCAGCAGCTTAGTCCGGACTAGCGGGAGGGCCTCCTACAATGAGCAGTTCTTC
>-|TRBJ1-3|TRBV28|TRBD1
CASRLGTAGNTIYF
TGTGCCAGCAGATTAGGGACAGCTGGAAACACCATATATTTT
>-|TRBJ2-7|TRBV6-5|-
CASSYGLRVEQYF
TGTGCCAGCAGTTACGGTTTGAGAGTTGAGCAGTACTTC
>-|TRBJ2-5|TRBV5-1|TRBD2
CASSRTSGRQETQYF
TGCGCCAGCAGCAGGACTAGCGGGAGACAAGAGACCCAGTACTTC
>-|TRBJ1-1|TRBV11-2|-
CASSLTYGRANTEAFF
TGTGCCAGCAGCTTAACATATGGCAGGGCGAACACTGAAGCTTTCTTT
>-|TRBJ2-1|TRBV11-2|TRBD2
CASSAVAGEYNEQFF
TGTGCCAGCAGCGCTGTAGCGGGGGAATACAATGAGCAGTTCTTC
>-|TRBJ2-4|TRBV5-1|-
CASSLVDSKNIQYF
TGCGCCAGCAGCTTGGTAGACAGCAAAAACATTCAGTACTTC
>-|TRBJ1-4|TRBV10-2|-
CASTTGLGILFF
TGCGCCAGCACCACAGGGCTGGGAATACTGTTTTTT
>-|TRBJ2-3|TRBV30|TRBD2
CAWSLGLAKPYF
TGTGCCTGGAGCCTTGGACTAGCTAAACCGTATTTT
>-|TRBJ2-3|TRBV4-2|TRBD2
CASSPGLAGGDTQYF
TGTGCCAGCAGCCCGGGACTAGCGGGAGGGGATACGCAGTATTTT